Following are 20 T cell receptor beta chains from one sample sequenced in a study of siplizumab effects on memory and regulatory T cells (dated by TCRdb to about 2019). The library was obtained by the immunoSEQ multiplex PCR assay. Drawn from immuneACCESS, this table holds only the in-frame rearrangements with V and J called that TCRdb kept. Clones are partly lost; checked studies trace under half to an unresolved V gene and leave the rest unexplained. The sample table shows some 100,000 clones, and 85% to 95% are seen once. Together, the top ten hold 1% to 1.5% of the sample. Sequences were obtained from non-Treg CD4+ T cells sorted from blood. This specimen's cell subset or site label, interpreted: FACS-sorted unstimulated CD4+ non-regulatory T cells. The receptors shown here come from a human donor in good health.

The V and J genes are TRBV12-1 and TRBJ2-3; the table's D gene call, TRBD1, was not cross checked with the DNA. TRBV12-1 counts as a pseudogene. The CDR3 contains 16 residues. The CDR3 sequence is CASSFLPGQGSDTQYF. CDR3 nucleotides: TGTGCCAGCAGCTTCCTCCCGGGACAGGGATCAGATACGCAGTATTTT.

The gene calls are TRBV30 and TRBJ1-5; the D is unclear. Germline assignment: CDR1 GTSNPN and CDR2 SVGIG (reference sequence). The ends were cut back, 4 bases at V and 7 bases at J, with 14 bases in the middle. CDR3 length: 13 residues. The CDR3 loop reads CAWTPKGLQPQHF. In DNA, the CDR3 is TGTGCCTGGACTCCAAAGGGCCTCCAGCCCCAGCATTTT.

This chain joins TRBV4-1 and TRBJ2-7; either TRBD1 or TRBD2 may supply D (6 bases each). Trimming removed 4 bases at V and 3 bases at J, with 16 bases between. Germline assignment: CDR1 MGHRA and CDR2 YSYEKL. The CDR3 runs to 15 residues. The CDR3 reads CASSLTEGGGYEQYF. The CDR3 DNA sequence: TGCGCCAGCAGCCTAACAGAAGGAGGGGGCTACGAGCAGTACTTC.

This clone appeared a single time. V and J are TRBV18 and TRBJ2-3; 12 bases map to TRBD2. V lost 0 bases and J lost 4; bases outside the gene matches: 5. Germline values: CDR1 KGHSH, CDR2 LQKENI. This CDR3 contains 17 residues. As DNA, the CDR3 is TGTGCCAGCTCACCACCAGGGCTAGCGGGAGGGGCAGATACGCAGTATTTT. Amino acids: CASSPPGLAGGADTQYF.

The DNA for the CDR3 is TGTGCCAGCAGTAGACAGGGCGTCAATGGCTACACCTTC. It specifies CASSRQGVNGYTF. The V gene is TRBV28, the J gene TRBJ1-2; 7 bases fit TRBD1. V dropped 5 bases and J dropped 6; count of bases not matched to a gene: 6. Looked up from germline, CDR1 is MDHEN and CDR2 is SYDVKM. CDR3 length equals 13 residues.

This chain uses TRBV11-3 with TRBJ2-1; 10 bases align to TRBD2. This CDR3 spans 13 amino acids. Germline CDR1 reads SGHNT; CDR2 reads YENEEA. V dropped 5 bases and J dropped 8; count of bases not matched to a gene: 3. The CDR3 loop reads CASSLAGVYEQFF. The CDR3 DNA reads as TGTGCCAGCAGCCTAGCGGGAGTCTATGAGCAGTTCTTC. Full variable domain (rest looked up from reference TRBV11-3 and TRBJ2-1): EAGVVQSPRYKIIEKKQPVAFWCNPISGHNTLYWYLQNLGQGPELLIRYENEEAVDDSQLPKDRFSAERLKGVDSTLKIQPAELGDSAVYLCASSLAGVYEQFFGPGTRLTVL.

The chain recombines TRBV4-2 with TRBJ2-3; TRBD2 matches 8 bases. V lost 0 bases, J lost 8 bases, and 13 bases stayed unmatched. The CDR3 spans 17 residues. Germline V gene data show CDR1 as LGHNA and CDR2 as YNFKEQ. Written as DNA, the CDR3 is TGTGCCAGCAGCCAAGATCCGGCGGGAGGTTTGGCAGGTACGCAGTATTTT. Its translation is CASSQDPAGGLAGTQYF.

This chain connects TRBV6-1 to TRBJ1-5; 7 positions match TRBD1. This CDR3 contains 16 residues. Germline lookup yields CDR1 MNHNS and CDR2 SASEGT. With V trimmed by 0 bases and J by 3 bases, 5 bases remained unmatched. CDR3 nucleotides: TGTGCCAGCAGTGAAGCAGGGGGCCAAGTCAATCAGCCCCAGCATTTT. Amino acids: CASSEAGGQVNQPQHF.

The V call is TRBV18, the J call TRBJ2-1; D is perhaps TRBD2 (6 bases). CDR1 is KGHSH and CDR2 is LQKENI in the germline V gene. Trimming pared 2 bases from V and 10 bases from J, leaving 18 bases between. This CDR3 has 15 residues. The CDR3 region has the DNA TGTGCCAGCTCACCATTCGGCGGGGTAAGGGAGGAGCAGTTCTTC. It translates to CASSPFGGVREEQFF.

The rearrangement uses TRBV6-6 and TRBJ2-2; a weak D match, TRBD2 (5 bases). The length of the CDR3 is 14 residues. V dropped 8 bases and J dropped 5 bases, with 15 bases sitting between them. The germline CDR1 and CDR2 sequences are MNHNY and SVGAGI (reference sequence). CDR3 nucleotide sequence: TGTGCCAGCGGACTGAAGGGTGGAACCGGGGAGCTGTTTTTT. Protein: CASGLKGGTGELFF.

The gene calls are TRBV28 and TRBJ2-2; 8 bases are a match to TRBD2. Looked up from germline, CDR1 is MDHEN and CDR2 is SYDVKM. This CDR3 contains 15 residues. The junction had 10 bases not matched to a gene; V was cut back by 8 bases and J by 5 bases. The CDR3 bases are TGTGCCAGCTGTCCAGCGGGAGATCGTACCGGGGAGCTGTTTTTT. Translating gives CASCPAGDRTGELFF.

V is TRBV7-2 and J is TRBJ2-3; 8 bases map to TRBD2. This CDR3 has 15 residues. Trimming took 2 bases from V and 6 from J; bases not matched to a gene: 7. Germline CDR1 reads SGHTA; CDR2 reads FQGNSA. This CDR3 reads CASSLSGLAVDTQYF. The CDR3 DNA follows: TGTGCCAGCAGCTTATCCGGACTAGCTGTGGATACGCAGTATTTT.

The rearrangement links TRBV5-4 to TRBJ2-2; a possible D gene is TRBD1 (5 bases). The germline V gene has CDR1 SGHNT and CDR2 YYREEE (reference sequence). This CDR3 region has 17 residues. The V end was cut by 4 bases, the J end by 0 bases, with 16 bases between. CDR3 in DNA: TGTGCCAGCAGCCGAGACAGCCAGACTCCGAACACCGGGGAGCTGTTTTTT. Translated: CASSRDSQTPNTGELFF.

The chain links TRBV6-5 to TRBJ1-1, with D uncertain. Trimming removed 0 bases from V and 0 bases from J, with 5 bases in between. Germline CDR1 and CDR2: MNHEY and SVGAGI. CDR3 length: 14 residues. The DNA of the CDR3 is TGTGCCAGCAGTTACTCGACGGTGAACACTGAAGCTTTCTTT. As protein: CASSYSTVNTEAFF.

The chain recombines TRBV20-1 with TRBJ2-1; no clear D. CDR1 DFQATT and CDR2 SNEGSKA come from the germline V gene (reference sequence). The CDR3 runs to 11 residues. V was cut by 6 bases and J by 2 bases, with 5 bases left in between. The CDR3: CSAGPYNEQFF. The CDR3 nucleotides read TGCAGTGCAGGACCCTACAATGAGCAGTTCTTC.

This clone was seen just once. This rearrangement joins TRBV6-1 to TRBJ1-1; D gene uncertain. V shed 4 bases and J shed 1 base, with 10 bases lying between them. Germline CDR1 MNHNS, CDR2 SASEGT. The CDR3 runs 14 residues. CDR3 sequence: CASSVWGRNTEAFF. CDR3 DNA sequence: TGTGCCAGCAGTGTTTGGGGTCGGAACACTGAAGCTTTCTTT.

CDR3 protein: CASSLSGTYEQYF. DNA of the CDR3: TGTGCCAGCAGCTTAAGCGGAACCTACGAGCAGTACTTC. The V and J genes are TRBV5-8 and TRBJ2-7, with TRBD2 as a possible D gene (5 bases). Trimming took 2 bases from V and 2 from J, leaving 8 bases between them. The germline CDR1 and CDR2 sequences are SGHTS and YDEGEE. This CDR3 has 13 residues. Full variable domain (missing parts from reference TRBV5-8 and TRBJ2-7): EAGVTQSPTHLIKTRGQQATLRCSPISGHTSVYWYQQALGLGLQFLLWYDEGEERNRGNFPPRFSGRQFPNYSSELNVNALELEDSALYLCASSLSGTYEQYFGPGTRLTVT.

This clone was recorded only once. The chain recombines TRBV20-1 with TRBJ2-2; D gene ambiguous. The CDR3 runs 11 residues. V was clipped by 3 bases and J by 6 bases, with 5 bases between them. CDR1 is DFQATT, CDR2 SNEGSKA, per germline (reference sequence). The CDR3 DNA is TGCAGTGCTAGTCGCGCCGGGGAGCTGTTTTTT. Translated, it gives CSASRAGELFF.

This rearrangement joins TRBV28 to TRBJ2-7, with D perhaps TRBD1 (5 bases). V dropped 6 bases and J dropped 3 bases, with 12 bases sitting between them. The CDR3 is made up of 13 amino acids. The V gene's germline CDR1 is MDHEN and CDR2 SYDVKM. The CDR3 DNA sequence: TGTGCCAGCAGGGGGCAGGGCCTCTACGAGCAGTACTTC. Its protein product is CASRGQGLYEQYF.

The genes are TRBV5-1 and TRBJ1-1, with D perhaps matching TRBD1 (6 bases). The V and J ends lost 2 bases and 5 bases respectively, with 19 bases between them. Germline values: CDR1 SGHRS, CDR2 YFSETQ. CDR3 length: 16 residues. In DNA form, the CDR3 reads TGCGCCAGCAGCTTTGAGGTGGGGGCTTTGATAACTGAAGCTTTCTTT. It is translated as CASSFEVGALITEAFF.